This T cell receptor (beta chain) stems from a study of cytomegalovirus exposure and HLA in healthy donors. Whole-study findings and limits: Earlier analysis found most TCR beta V segments productive about 90% or about 30% of the time. Specificity of a few CMV-associated chains for CMV antigens was verified in vitro.

Of note for this clone: Its antigen is not identified.

Donors consisted of healthy bone marrow donors. Each donor was nominally healthy when sampled (though unrecorded immune exposures were likely). The PCR was carried out with 60 Vbeta primers and 13 Jbeta primers. Assay used: immunoSEQ multiplex PCR; TCRdb lists only in-frame clones, some missing. This table lists some 120,000 clones. Trimming removed 0 bases from V and 5 bases from J; junction bases left unmatched: 7. The length of the CDR3 is 16 residues. Germline CDR1 is SGDLS and CDR2 is YYNGEE. The source of this sequence is a middle-aged man in good health and CMV-seronegative. V and J are TRBV9 and TRBJ2-3, with 9 positions matching TRBD1. Material for sequencing was PBMCs. The DNA of the CDR3 is TGTGCCAGCAGCGTAGCTACGGGACAGGGTATAGATACGCAGTATTTT. This codes for CASSVATGQGIDTQYF.